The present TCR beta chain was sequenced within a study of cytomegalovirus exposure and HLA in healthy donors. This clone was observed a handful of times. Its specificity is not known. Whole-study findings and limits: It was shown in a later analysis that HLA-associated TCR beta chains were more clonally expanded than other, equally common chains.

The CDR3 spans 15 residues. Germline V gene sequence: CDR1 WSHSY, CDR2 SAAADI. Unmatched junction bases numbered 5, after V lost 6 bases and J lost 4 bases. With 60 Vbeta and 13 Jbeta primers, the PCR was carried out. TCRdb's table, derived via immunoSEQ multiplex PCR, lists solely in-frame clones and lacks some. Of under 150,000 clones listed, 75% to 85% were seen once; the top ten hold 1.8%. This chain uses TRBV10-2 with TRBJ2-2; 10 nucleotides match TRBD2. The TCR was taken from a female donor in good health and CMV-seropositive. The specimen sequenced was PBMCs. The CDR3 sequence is CASRLAGVRTGELFF. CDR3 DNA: TGCGCCAGCAGGCTAGCGGGAGTTCGCACCGGGGAGCTGTTTTTT.